Shown below are 18 T cell receptor beta chains from a single sample sequenced in a study of post-analysis software for immune sequencing data. Overall study findings and caveats: The study found TRBV5-6, TRBV5-1 and TRBV20-1 among five or six TRBV segments more frequent in patients than controls.

Antigen specificity for these receptors is unknown. Incorporated into the TCR beta cDNA libraries were unique molecular identifiers, which served to reduce PCR and sequencing biases. TCRdb re-derived calls from the PCR reads in MiXCR, one entry per CDR3 protein. The sample consists of roughly 540,000 distinct CDR3 sequences, about a third of them appearing once. Material: blood. These receptors all come from a girl under 18 with multiple sclerosis.

This chain joins TRBV2 and TRBJ2-1; 10 bases fit TRBD2. The J call may be faulty, since TRBJ2-7 better matches the DNA end. The V gene's germline CDR1 is SNHLY and CDR2 FYNNEI. The CDR3 contains 14 residues. The CDR3 DNA follows: TGTGCCAGCATGCTAGCGGGGGCGTACAATGAGCAGTACTTC. Protein: CASMLAGAYNEQYF.

This clonotype was counted between two and nine times. This rearrangement joins TRBV6-1 to TRBJ1-5; D might be TRBD1 (5 bases). This CDR3 is built from 14 residues. The germline gives CDR1 MNHNS, CDR2 SASEGT. V was shortened by 3 bases and J by 7 bases, with 13 bases between the two germline ends. The CDR3 DNA follows: TGTGCCAGCAGTGATTATGGGGCGGGCCAGCCCCAGCATTTT. Protein: CASSDYGAGQPQHF.

This clonotype turned up a few times. The rearrangement joins TRBV21-1 to TRBJ1-2; the table's D call TRBD1 went unverified against the DNA. TRBV21-1 is a pseudogene locus. CDR3 length equals 14 residues. The chain's CDR3 is CASNRDILNYGYTF. The CDR3 nucleotides read TGTGCCAGCAACAGGGACATTTTAAACTATGGCTACACCTTC.

The CDR3 protein is CAISVGRAPNTEAFF. DNA for the CDR3: TGTGCCATCAGTGTGGGCCGAGCACCGAACACTGAAGCTTTCTTT. This rearrangement joins TRBV10-3 to TRBJ1-1, with D unclear. Between the trimmed V and J ends, which lost 4 bases and 1 base, there was a span of 13 bases. Germline values: CDR1 ENHRY, CDR2 SYGVKD. This CDR3 is 15 amino acids long.

The chain joins TRBV20-1 to TRBJ2-7, with D perhaps TRBD2 (6 bases). The CDR3 runs to 12 residues. Trimming cost V 4 bases and J 9 bases, with 16 bases left between them. CDR1 is DFQATT and CDR2 is SNEGSKA in the germline V gene (reference sequence). CDR3 in amino acids: CSATGGPDPQYF. DNA of the CDR3: TGCAGTGCTACCGGGGGTCCAGATCCGCAGTACTTC.

CDR3 DNA sequence: TGTGCCAGCAGTGATGCGCAGGGAAGCAATGAGCAGTTCTTC. This sequence encodes CASSDAQGSNEQFF. The V call is TRBV6-1, the J call TRBJ2-1; tentatively, D is TRBD1 (5 bases). Trimming pared 3 bases from V and 6 bases from J, leaving 12 bases between. The CDR3 length is 14 residues. CDR1 and CDR2 (germline): MNHNS, SASEGT.

This chain links TRBV11-2 with TRBJ1-6; D is undetermined. The germline gives CDR1 SGHAT, CDR2 FQNNGV. V was trimmed by 6 bases and J by 8 bases, leaving 20 bases between them. The CDR3 has 16 amino acids. The CDR3 here is CASRQNPSPPYSPLHF. The CDR3 DNA sequence: TGTGCCAGCAGGCAGAATCCATCGCCCCCGTATTCACCCCTCCACTTT.

Concerning this clonotype itself: A much larger clone differs by one base, so this may be a read error. Here the CDR3 reads CASREQAWETQYF. The DNA of the CDR3 is TGCGCCAGCAGGGAGCAGGCTTGGGAGACCCAGTACTTC. The rearrangement links TRBV10-2 to TRBJ2-5; D is ambiguous. Per the germline V gene, CDR1 is WSHSY and CDR2 is SAAADI. CDR3 length: 13 amino acids. V was shortened by 6 bases and J by 5 bases, with 13 bases between the two germline ends.

This clonotype turned up a few times. The gene calls are TRBV11-2 and TRBJ2-1, with D perhaps matching TRBD1 (6 bases). Germline V gene sequence: CDR1 SGHAT, CDR2 FQNNGV. The CDR3 covers 17 residues. The V and J ends lost 5 bases and 2 bases respectively, with 19 bases between them. In DNA, the CDR3 is TGTGCCAGCAGCAAGAGGGGTCAGGACAGAACCTACAATGAGCAGTTCTTC. Residues: CASSKRGQDRTYNEQFF.

This sequence joins TRBV29-1 and TRBJ1-2, with TRBD1 matching over 7 bases. V was clipped by 7 bases and J by 8 bases; unmatched bases: 16. The CDR3 is made up of 14 amino acids. Germline CDR1 is SQVTM and CDR2 is ANQGSEA. The CDR3 sequence is CSAQGGTVELGYTF. As DNA, the CDR3 is TGCAGCGCCCAGGGGGGGACTGTGGAATTGGGCTACACCTTC.

V gene TRBV6-6 combines with J gene TRBJ1-1; perhaps TRBD1 as D (5 bases). V was pared by 2 bases and J by 4 bases, with 20 bases between. Germline CDR1 is MNHNY and CDR2 is SVGAGI (reference sequence). The CDR3 loop spans 17 amino acids. DNA for the CDR3: TGTGCCAGCAGTTACCAGTCCGGGGGGGTACGAATCACTGAAGCTTTCTTT. It encodes CASSYQSGGVRITEAFF.

The chain is built from TRBV11-2 and TRBJ2-1; D remains unclear. The CDR3 is made up of 14 amino acids. V shed 5 bases and J shed 6 bases, with 14 bases lying between them. Germline V gene sequence: CDR1 SGHAT, CDR2 FQNNGV. CDR3 DNA: TGTGCCAGCAGCCCGCCCCCCCCAGGCAATGAGCAGTTCTTC. Translating it yields CASSPPPPGNEQFF.

This clonotype turned up a few times. V is TRBV7-6 and J is TRBJ2-1, with 8 bases aligning to TRBD1. Germline V gene lookup returns CDR1 SGHVS and CDR2 FNYEAQ. The length of the CDR3 is 15 residues. Trimming took 5 bases from V and 6 from J; bases not matched to a gene: 9. In DNA form, the CDR3 reads TGTGCCAGCAGCGCTATCTACGACAGGGGCAATGAGCAGTTCTTC. Amino acids: CASSAIYDRGNEQFF.

This clonotype was recorded at least ten times. This chain joins TRBV6-5 and TRBJ2-5, with D hard to call. CDR3 length: 14 amino acids. V was pared by 0 bases and J by 1 base, with 6 bases between. Germline V lookup: CDR1 MNHEY, CDR2 SVGAGI. For the CDR3, the DNA is TGTGCCAGCAGTTACTCCGGCATCCAAGAGACCCAGTACTTC. Protein product: CASSYSGIQETQYF.

This chain connects TRBV6-2 or TRBV6-3 to TRBJ1-5; D is possibly TRBD1 (6 bases). Between the trimmed V and J ends, which lost 9 bases and 2 bases, there was a span of 14 bases. The CDR3 has 14 amino acids. The V gene's germline CDR1 is MNHEY and CDR2 SVGEGT. Here the CDR3 DNA reads TGTGCCAGTGGGAAGGGGGTGGGCAATCAGCCCCAGCATTTT. This gives the protein CASGKGVGNQPQHF.

The CDR3 DNA follows: TGTGCCATCGGGAGGAATAGCAATCAGCCCCAGCATTTT. This sequence encodes CAIGRNSNQPQHF. The chain uses TRBV10-3 and TRBJ1-5; D is uncertain. The CDR3 has 13 amino acids. Germline CDR1 reads ENHRY; CDR2 reads SYGVKD. V lost 8 bases and J 0 bases, leaving 8 bases between the germline ends.

V usage is TRBV7-9 and J usage is TRBJ1-1; TRBD1 is a possible D gene (6 bases). The CDR3 consists of 18 residues. The germline V gene has CDR1 SEHNR and CDR2 FQNEAQ (reference sequence). V was clipped by 5 bases and J by 3 bases, with 25 bases between them. The CDR3 nucleotides read TGTGCCAGCAGCCCCTCATTTCCCCCACAGGGAGGATACACTGAAGCTTTCTTT. This gives the protein CASSPSFPPQGGYTEAFF.

The chain carries TRBV29-1 and TRBJ1-4, with D unclear. From germline, CDR1 is SQVTM and CDR2 ANQGSEA. This CDR3 has 13 residues. V lost 6 bases, J lost 8 bases, and 16 bases lay in between. CDR3 sequence (DNA): TGCAGCGTCAATCGAGGGAAAGGCGAAAAACTGTTTTTT. Its translation is CSVNRGKGEKLFF.